One sample yielded the 21 T cell receptor beta chains listed below, sequenced in a study of post-analysis software for immune sequencing data (dated by TCRdb to 2015 to 2017). Library preparation used PCR. Instrument on record: Illumina HiSeq 2500. To reduce PCR and sequencing biases, unique molecular identifiers were built into the TCR beta cDNA libraries. TCRdb reprocessing: public reads trimmed at Q25 with fastp, clones called with MiXCR, in-frame beta chains kept. Identical CDR3 protein sequences are pooled into one entry, listed with their most common genes and DNA. For this sample there are approximately 730,000 distinct CDR3 sequences; roughly 50% appear just once. The ten largest account for around 4.7% of the sample. Beyond this particular receptor, the publication reports: Roughly 5 TRBV segments, including TRBV5-6, TRBV5-1 and TRBV20-1, were significantly more frequent in patients than controls.

What these receptors recognize is not known. What was sequenced was blood. These TCRs come from a girl aged 10 to 17 with multiple sclerosis.

The genes are TRBV12-3 or TRBV12-4 and TRBJ2-7; D may match TRBD1 or TRBD2 (5 bases each). The V and J ends lost 5 bases and 3 bases respectively, with 14 bases between them. The CDR3 covers 14 residues. CDR3 DNA sequence: TGTGCCAGCAGTCGGGGCTCCGGGGACTACGAGCAGTACTTC. Protein sequence: CASSRGSGDYEQYF.

The rearrangement joins TRBV29-1 to TRBJ1-1; 7 bases line up with TRBD1. This CDR3 spans 15 amino acids. V lost 1 base and J lost 3; bases outside the gene matches: 8. CDR1 is SQVTM and CDR2 is ANQGSEA in the germline V gene. This chain's CDR3 is CSVEVQGSEDTEAFF. CDR3 bases: TGCAGCGTTGAAGTACAGGGGTCTGAGGACACTGAAGCTTTCTTT.

The chain carries TRBV20-1 and TRBJ2-3, with 11 bases identical to TRBD1. The length of the CDR3 is 15 residues. Germline values: CDR1 DFQATT, CDR2 SNEGSKA (reference sequence). With V trimmed by 5 bases and J by 6 bases, 10 bases remained unmatched. The CDR3 region has the DNA TGCAGTGCTGGTCTCCGGGACAGGGGGACCGATACGCAGTATTTT. This gives the protein CSAGLRDRGTDTQYF.

The sample holds a few counts of this clonotype. The chain joins TRBV12-5 to TRBJ1-2; D uncertain. The length of the CDR3 is 13 residues. Trimming took off 6 bases at V and 5 bases at J, with 13 bases between the two ends. Germline CDR1 and CDR2: LGHNT and FRNRAP. DNA of the CDR3: TGTGCTAGTGGACTCCCGGTCGGATATGGCTACACCTTC. Translated, it gives CASGLPVGYGYTF.

The rearrangement joins TRBV7-3 to TRBJ2-1; D might be TRBD2 (5 bases). The CDR3 spans 14 residues. Trimming shortened V by 2 bases and J by 12 bases, and 17 bases separated the two germline ends. Per the germline V gene, CDR1 is SGHTA and CDR2 is FQGTGA. The CDR3 region is CASSLVPDGRGQFF. The CDR3 DNA sequence: TGTGCCAGCAGCTTAGTTCCTGATGGTCGGGGGCAGTTCTTC.

The V gene is TRBV20-1, the J gene TRBJ2-1, with D tentatively TRBD2 (6 bases). Germline V gives CDR1 DFQATT, CDR2 SNEGSKA (reference sequence). The CDR3 runs to 15 residues. With 6 bases removed from V and 7 bases from J, the gap between germline ends came to 22 bases. The CDR3, as DNA: TGCAGTGCCCCCAAGGGGCTAGCGAAAAGGAATGAGCAGTTCTTC. This encodes CSAPKGLAKRNEQFF.

This clonotype has only a few counts. This sequence joins TRBV20-1 and TRBJ2-7; D is unclear. CDR3 length: 13 amino acids. Trimming took 3 bases from V and 3 from J, leaving 12 bases between them. CDR1 and CDR2 from the germline V gene are DFQATT and SNEGSKA (reference sequence). In nucleotides, the CDR3 is TGCAGTGCTAGGCTACTCGCCAACTACGAGCAGTACTTC. Translated, it gives CSARLLANYEQYF.

The chain employs TRBV4-3 and TRBJ1-1; no reliable D call. The CDR3 covers 16 residues. V was shortened by 1 base and J by 1 base, with 13 bases between the two germline ends. Germline V CDR1 and CDR2: LGHNA, YSLEER. The chain's CDR3 is CASSQGPAGWNTEAFF. The CDR3, as DNA: TGCGCCAGCAGCCAAGGGCCGGCAGGCTGGAACACTGAAGCTTTCTTT.

This rearrangement joins TRBV28 to TRBJ2-7, with 12 bases fitting TRBD2. V shed 2 bases, J shed 2 bases, and the junction held 7 bases outside the gene matches. CDR3 size: 17 residues. Germline CDR1 MDHEN, CDR2 SYDVKM. The CDR3 loop is CASSLRGTSGFTYEQYF. CDR3 nucleotides: TGTGCCAGCAGTTTAAGAGGGACTAGCGGGTTTACCTACGAGCAGTACTTC.

This sequence joins TRBV20-1 and TRBJ2-1; a possible D gene is TRBD1 (6 bases). V lost 6 bases and J lost 13, with 19 bases in between. The germline V gene has CDR1 DFQATT and CDR2 SNEGSKA (reference sequence). This CDR3 region has 12 residues. The CDR3 loop reads CSALGHKETQFF. The CDR3, as DNA: TGCAGTGCCCTGGGACACAAAGAGACCCAGTTCTTC.

This clonotype was observed a handful of times. CDR3 DNA: TGTGCCAGCAGTTCCCCAATACTTGGCTCTGGGGCCAACGTCCTGACTTTC. Translation gives CASSSPILGSGANVLTF. This chain uses TRBV6-5 with TRBJ2-6, with D uncertain. Germline-derived CDR1 and CDR2 are MNHEY and SVGAGI. CDR3 size: 17 residues. With 4 bases removed from V and 0 bases from J, the gap between germline ends came to 13 bases.

The J gene is TRBJ2-7, the V gene TRBV2, with a tentative D call TRBD2 (6 bases). V was shortened by 2 bases and J by 3 bases, with 14 bases between the two germline ends. The CDR3 is made up of 15 amino acids. CDR1 SNHLY and CDR2 FYNNEI come from the germline V gene. In DNA, the CDR3 is TGTGCCAGCAGTGAACCAGCTAGCGACTACTACGAGCAGTACTTC. Translation gives CASSEPASDYYEQYF.

The chain joins TRBV29-1 to TRBJ2-7; the match to TRBD2 covers 8 bases. Germline loops: CDR1 SQVTM, CDR2 ANQGSEA. The ends lost 5 bases at V and 4 bases at J; junction bases unmatched: 13. The CDR3 sequence is 15 residues long. In nucleotides, the CDR3 is TGCAGCGTTTCCGGTGAAGCGGGAGTGCTATACGAGCAGTACTTC. Protein product: CSVSGEAGVLYEQYF.

The rearrangement links TRBV4-1 to TRBJ2-5, with 9 bases that match TRBD1. TRBJ2-7 matches the DNA end more closely, so the J call is doubtful. This CDR3 has 16 amino acids. The V gene's germline CDR1 is MGHRA and CDR2 YSYEKL. CDR3 protein: CASSQDPGQGTYEQYF. CDR3 nucleotides: TGCGCCAGCAGCCAAGATCCGGGACAGGGAACCTACGAGCAGTACTTC.

This clonotype was recorded at least ten times. The chain uses TRBV9 and TRBJ2-1, with a weak D call TRBD1 (6 bases). The CDR3 runs to 13 residues. V shed 4 bases and J shed 10 bases, with 15 bases lying between them. Germline loops: CDR1 SGDLS, CDR2 YYNGEE. In DNA, the CDR3 is TGTGCCAGCAGCCTCCCAGGGGCTAACGAGCAGTTCTTC. Translation: CASSLPGANEQFF.

The genes are TRBV5-1 and TRBJ1-1; maybe TRBD1 (6 bases). The CDR3 consists of 14 residues. Germline V gives CDR1 SGHRS, CDR2 YFSETQ. V dropped 0 bases and J dropped 5 bases, with 11 bases sitting between them. The CDR3 here is CASSLVAGETEAFF. The CDR3 bases are TGCGCCAGCAGCTTGGTGGCAGGGGAGACTGAAGCTTTCTTT.

V and J are TRBV28 and TRBJ2-1; D perhaps matches TRBD1 (6 bases). The CDR3 contains 14 residues. V was clipped by 7 bases and J by 9 bases, with 19 bases between them. Germline CDR1 reads MDHEN; CDR2 reads SYDVKM. Here the CDR3 DNA reads TGTGCCAGCAAATTAGAAGGGGGTGGTGCTGAGCAGTTCTTC. Its translation: CASKLEGGGAEQFF.

The chain's CDR3 is CASSPLSGKSSYEQYF. CDR3 sequence (DNA): TGTGCCAGCAGTCCTCTAAGCGGGAAGAGCTCCTACGAGCAGTACTTC. The chain joins TRBV6-5 to TRBJ2-7; 7 bases match TRBD2. With V trimmed by 5 bases and J by 0 bases, 10 bases remained unmatched. Germline CDR1 MNHEY, CDR2 SVGAGI. There are 16 residues in the CDR3.

The rearrangement joins TRBV14 to TRBJ1-2; 10 nucleotides agree with TRBD1. CDR1 and CDR2 (germline): SGHDN, FVKESK. Trimming at V came to 4 bases and at J to 8 bases, leaving 16 bases not matched to a gene. This CDR3 has 17 residues. Written as DNA, the CDR3 is TGTGCCAGCAGCCCTCTTACCGGGACAGGGGATCTAGGGGGCTACACCTTC. Its protein is CASSPLTGTGDLGGYTF.

The V call is TRBV10-3, the J call TRBJ2-7, with 7 bases fitting TRBD1. CDR3 length equals 14 residues. The J segment lost 5 bases and the V segment lost 6 bases, leaving 10 bases of the junction unmatched. The germline CDR1 and CDR2 sequences are ENHRY and SYGVKD. The CDR3 DNA reads as TGTGCCATCAGGGCTACAGGGGAAGGCCACGAGCAGTACTTC. This codes for CAIRATGEGHEQYF.

This clonotype was counted many times. The chain links TRBV7-9 to TRBJ2-3; possible D gene TRBD2, 5 bases. Germline V gene lookup returns CDR1 SEHNR and CDR2 FQNEAQ (reference sequence). Trimming took 0 bases from V and 2 from J, leaving 6 bases between them. The CDR3 has 14 residues. The CDR3 DNA follows: TGTGCCAGCAGCTTAGCAGCGGACACAGATACGCAGTATTTT. Protein sequence: CASSLAADTDTQYF. The entire variable domain, with the rest obtained from reference TRBV7-9 and TRBJ2-3, is as follows: DTGVSQNPRHKITKRGQNVTFRCDPISEHNRLYWYRQTLGQGPEFLTYFQNEAQLEKSRLLSDRFSAERPKGSFSTLEIQRTEQGDSAMYLCASSLAADTDTQYFGPGTRLTVL.